This T cell receptor beta chain was captured by sequencing in a study of cytomegalovirus exposure and HLA in healthy donors listed by TCRdb under 2017. A note on the overall study: According to a later analysis, one platform produced both the roughly 130 validation repertoires and the roughly 640 repertoires of the first cohort. The study aimed to test whether cataloging public T cell receptors could reveal signatures of past pathogen exposure. Besides the first cohort of 550 to 750 subjects, a separate validation cohort made up of some 110 different subjects was used. High-throughput TCR immunosequencing, statistical association of individual TCRs with disease status, and machine learning were combined to predict cytomegalovirus infection status. Study-level results and caveats: The study listed 150 to 200 TCR beta chains as associated with cytomegalovirus. According to the authors, the approach could potentially be generalized to other disease states and immunological phenotypes. Cytomegalovirus status was reported to be diagnosed by the classifier with high specificity and sensitivity in both the original and validation cohorts. Subsequent analysis determined that TCRs grouped into clusters in the first cohort also showed a tendency toward co-occurrence across the 120 or so validation repertoires, and about 94% of cluster scores exceeded 0. A later analysis lacked HLA typing for the validation cohort, so it scored co-occurrence in that cohort across all 120 or so repertoires. Most TCR sequences were observed very rarely across donors, whereas some public TCRs were present in many individuals. In vitro tests confirmed that a few of the cytomegalovirus-associated TCR beta chains recognize cytomegalovirus antigens.

Counted from cysteine to phenylalanine, this CDR3 has 15 amino acids. Solely the CDR3 DNA is kept, with 45 bases framed from the first base. V has 6 bases trimmed and J has 3 bases trimmed; junction bases matching no gene number 10. According to the germline V gene, CDR1 reads LGHNT and CDR2 reads FRNRAP. On this clone: The clone's antigen remains unknown. No much larger clonotype is one base removed from it; base qualities were not supplied.

Donors formed part of the validation cohort, which comprised 95 to 150 subjects and was distinct from the first cohort of roughly 600 subjects. Library method: the immunoSEQ multiplex PCR assay. The authors' analysis ran thus. A statistical classification framework was built to diagnose cytomegalovirus status from the catalog of TCR beta chain sequences. What TCRdb holds here is the immuneACCESS table cut down to in-frame rearrangements. Part of the clones is not present; checked against another copy, under half of the missing clones reflect an unresolved V gene, and the others are unexplained. The DNA gave D and trimming, while V, J and clone size come from that table. The sample contains more than 250,000 clones, 86% of them found a single time. The ten largest clones represent around 0.8% of the sample.

In this chain, TRBV12-5 is recombined with TRBJ2-7; the junction holds 8 bases that match TRBD2. This sequence originates from a young woman in good health and CMV-seronegative. The sequenced sample consisted of PBMCs. The CDR3 region reads CASGPGIAGNYEQYF. The bases are TGTGCTAGTGGGCCCGGGATAGCGGGAAACTACGAGCAGTACTTC.